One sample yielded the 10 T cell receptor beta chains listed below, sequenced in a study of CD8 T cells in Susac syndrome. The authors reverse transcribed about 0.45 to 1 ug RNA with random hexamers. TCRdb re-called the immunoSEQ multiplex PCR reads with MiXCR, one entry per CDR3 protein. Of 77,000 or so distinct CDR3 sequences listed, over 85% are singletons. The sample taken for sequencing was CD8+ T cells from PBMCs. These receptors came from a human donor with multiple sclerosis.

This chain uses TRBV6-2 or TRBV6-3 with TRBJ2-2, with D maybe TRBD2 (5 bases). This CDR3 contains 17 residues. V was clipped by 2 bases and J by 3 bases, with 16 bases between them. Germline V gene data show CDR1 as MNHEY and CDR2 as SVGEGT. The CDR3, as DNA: TGTGCCAGCAGTTACGCCCGGGGTGTTATAGACACCGGGGAGCTGTTTTTT. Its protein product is CASSYARGVIDTGELFF.

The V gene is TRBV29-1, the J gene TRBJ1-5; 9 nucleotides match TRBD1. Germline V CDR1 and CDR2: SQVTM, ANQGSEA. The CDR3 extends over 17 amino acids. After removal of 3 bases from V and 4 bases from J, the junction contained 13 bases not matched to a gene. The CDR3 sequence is CSVDCVRDRVPNQPQHF. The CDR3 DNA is TGCAGCGTTGATTGTGTAAGGGACAGGGTCCCAAATCAGCCCCAGCATTTT.

CDR3 DNA sequence: TGTGCCAGCAGCTTAGCCGGGACGAGGAACACTGAAGCTTTCTTT. Its protein product is CASSLAGTRNTEAFF. The chain employs TRBV7-9 and TRBJ1-1; D is possibly TRBD1 (5 bases). V was trimmed by 0 bases and J by 1 base, leaving 9 bases between them. The CDR3 has 15 amino acids. The germline V gene has CDR1 SEHNR and CDR2 FQNEAQ (reference sequence).

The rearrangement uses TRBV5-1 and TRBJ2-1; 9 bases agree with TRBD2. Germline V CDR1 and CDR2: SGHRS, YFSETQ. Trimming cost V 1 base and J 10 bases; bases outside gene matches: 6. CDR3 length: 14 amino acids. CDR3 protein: CASSLIAGVGEQFF. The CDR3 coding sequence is TGCGCCAGCAGCTTGATAGCGGGAGTGGGAGAGCAGTTCTTC.

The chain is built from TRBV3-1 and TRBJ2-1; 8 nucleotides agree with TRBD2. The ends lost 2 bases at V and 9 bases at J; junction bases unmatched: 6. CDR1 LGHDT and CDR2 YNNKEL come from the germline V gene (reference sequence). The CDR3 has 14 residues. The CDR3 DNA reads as TGTGCCAGCAGCCAACCGGGGGGGCTTAGTGAGCAGTTCTTC. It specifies CASSQPGGLSEQFF.

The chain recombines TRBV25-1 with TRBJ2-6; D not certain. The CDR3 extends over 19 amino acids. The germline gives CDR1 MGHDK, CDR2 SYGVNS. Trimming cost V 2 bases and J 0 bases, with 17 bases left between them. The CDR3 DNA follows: TGTGCCAGCAGTGAAGGACCCCCGGTGACCGTCTCTGGGGCCAACGTCCTGACTTTC. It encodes CASSEGPPVTVSGANVLTF.

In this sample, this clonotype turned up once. CDR3 bases: TGTGCCAGCAGTTTGGGCGGGGGTTACTATGGCTACACCTTC. Translation: CASSLGGGYYGYTF. The V call is TRBV27, the J call TRBJ1-2, with a weak D call TRBD1 (5 bases). V was pared by 3 bases and J by 3 bases, with 11 bases between. The CDR3 covers 14 residues. Germline CDR1 MNHEY, CDR2 SMNVEV (reference sequence).

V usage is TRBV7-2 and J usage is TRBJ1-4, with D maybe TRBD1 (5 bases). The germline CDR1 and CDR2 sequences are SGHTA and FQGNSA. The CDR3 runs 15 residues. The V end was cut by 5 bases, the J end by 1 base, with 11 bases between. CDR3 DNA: TGTGCCAGCAGCCAGGGCGGGGGAACTAATGAAAAACTGTTTTTT. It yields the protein CASSQGGGTNEKLFF. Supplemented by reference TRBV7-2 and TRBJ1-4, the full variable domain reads GAGVSQSPSNKVTEKGKDVELRCDPISGHTALYWYRQSLGQGLEFLIYFQGNSAPDKSGLPSDRFSAERTGGSVSTLTIQRTQQEDSAVYLCASSQGGGTNEKLFFGSGTQLSVL.

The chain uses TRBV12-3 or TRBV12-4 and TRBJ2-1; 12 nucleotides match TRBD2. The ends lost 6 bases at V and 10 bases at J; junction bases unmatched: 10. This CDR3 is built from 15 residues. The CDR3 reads CASSPSGRAMREQFF. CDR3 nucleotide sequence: TGTGCCAGCAGCCCTAGCGGGAGGGCCATGAGGGAGCAGTTCTTC.

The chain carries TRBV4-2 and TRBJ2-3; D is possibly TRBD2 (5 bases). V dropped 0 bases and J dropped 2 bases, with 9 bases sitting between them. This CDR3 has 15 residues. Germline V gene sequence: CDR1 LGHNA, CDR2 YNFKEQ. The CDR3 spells CASSQDQDFTDTQYF. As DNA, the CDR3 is TGTGCCAGCAGCCAAGATCAGGACTTCACAGATACGCAGTATTTT.